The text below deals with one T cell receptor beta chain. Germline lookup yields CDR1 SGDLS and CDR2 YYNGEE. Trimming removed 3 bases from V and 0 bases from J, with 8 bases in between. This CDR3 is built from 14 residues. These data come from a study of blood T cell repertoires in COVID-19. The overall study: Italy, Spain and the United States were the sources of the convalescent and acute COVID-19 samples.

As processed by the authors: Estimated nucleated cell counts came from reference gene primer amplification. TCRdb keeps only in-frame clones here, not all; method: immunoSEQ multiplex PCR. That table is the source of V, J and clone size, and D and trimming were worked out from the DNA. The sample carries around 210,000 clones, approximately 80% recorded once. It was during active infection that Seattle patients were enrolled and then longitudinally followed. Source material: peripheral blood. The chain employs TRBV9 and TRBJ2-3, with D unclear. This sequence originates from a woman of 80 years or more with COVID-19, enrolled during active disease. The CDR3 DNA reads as TGTGCCAGCAGCGGCACTGTTAGCACAGATACGCAGTATTTT. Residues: CASSGTVSTDTQYF.